Listed below are T cell receptor beta chains from one sample, sequenced in a study of T cell changes during pregnancy in multiple sclerosis. Repertoires were generated with immunoSEQ multiplex PCR, while TCRdb's copy carries only in-frame clones and drops some. The table records tens of thousands of clones, 93% of them present only once. Sequencing used CD8+ T cells from peripheral blood mononuclear cells, obtained in the third trimester of pregnancy. These TCRs come from a female donor with multiple sclerosis, enrolled in a pregnancy study. CDR3s include the opening cysteine and the closing phenylalanine or tryptophan. The D gene is left open where the match is weak. For some rows the clone size is stated as once, few or many, or as a class when expanded; others skip it.

V: TRBV4-1; J: TRBJ2-1; D: TRBD1; size: NA; length: 15; DNA: TGCGCCAGCAGCCTCCGGGCAGGGGGTGGAGATGAGCAGTTCTTC; CDR3: CASSLRAGGGDEQFF
V: TRBV5-6; J: TRBJ2-1; D: TRBD1; size: NA; length: 16; DNA: TGTGCCAGCAGCTTTTTACCCCAGGGGGCATTAAATGAGCAGTTCTTC; CDR3: CASSFLPQGALNEQFF
V: TRBV5-4; J: TRBJ2-3; D: NA; size: NA; length: 16; DNA: TGTGCCAGCAGCTCTATAGCGGAATTGGGCACAGATACGCAGTATTTT; CDR3: CASSSIAELGTDTQYF
V: TRBV28; J: TRBJ1-2; D: TRBD1; size: NA; length: 13; DNA: TGTGCCAGCAGGTTGACAGGGGGAGGCGGCTACACCTTC; CDR3: CASRLTGGGGYTF
V: TRBV29-1; J: TRBJ2-6; D: NA; size: NA; length: 12; DNA: TGCAGCGTTGAAGTGGCGGCCAACGTCCTGACTTTC; CDR3: CSVEVAANVLTF
V: TRBV15; J: TRBJ2-4; D: NA; size: few; length: 17; DNA: TGTGCCACAAAACTGTCGCTAGAGAATCTAGCCAAAAACATTCAGTACTTC; CDR3: CATKLSLENLAKNIQYF
V: TRBV6-1; J: TRBJ1-4; D: NA; size: few; length: 11; DNA: TGTGCCAGCGCGACAGGTGAAAAACTGTTTTTT; CDR3: CASATGEKLFF
V: TRBV30; J: TRBJ2-7; D: NA; size: NA; length: 13; DNA: TGTGCCTGGAGTGTAGGCAGGGCCTACGAGCAGTACTTC; CDR3: CAWSVGRAYEQYF
V: TRBV9; J: TRBJ2-7; D: TRBD2; size: NA; length: 15; DNA: TGTGCCAGCAGCGTCTCAGAACTAGCGGTATACGAGCAGTACTTC; CDR3: CASSVSELAVYEQYF
V: TRBV11-2; J: TRBJ2-2; D: NA; size: NA; length: 14; DNA: TGTGCCAGCAGCTCCGGACTGTACACCGGGGAGCTGTTTTTT; CDR3: CASSSGLYTGELFF
V: TRBV27; J: TRBJ2-7; D: NA; size: NA; length: 10; DNA: TGTGGGGCAGGGGAATACGAGCAGTACTTC; CDR3: CGAGEYEQYF
V: TRBV28; J: TRBJ2-5; D: TRBD2; size: NA; length: 16; DNA: TGTGCCAGCAGTCCGCAGGGACTAGCCCGATGGGAGACCCAGTACTTC; CDR3: CASSPQGLARWETQYF
V: TRBV28; J: TRBJ2-7; D: TRBD2; size: NA; length: 15; DNA: TGTGCCAGCAATCGACTAGCGGGACGAACCTACGAGCAGTACTTC; CDR3: CASNRLAGRTYEQYF
V: TRBV5-8; J: TRBJ2-5; D: NA; size: once; length: 14; DNA: TGTGCCAGCAGCTACGGGTCCGGGGGAGAGACCCAGTACTTC; CDR3: CASSYGSGGETQYF
V: TRBV7-8; J: TRBJ2-7; D: NA; size: NA; length: 14; DNA: TGTGCCAGCAGCTTAGCGGGGAGCGGGCTCGAGCAGTACTTC; CDR3: CASSLAGSGLEQYF
V: TRBV19; J: TRBJ2-2; D: TRBD1; size: NA; length: 15; DNA: TGTGCCAGTAGTGGCGGGACAGGGTGGGCCGGGGAGCTGTTTTTT; CDR3: CASSGGTGWAGELFF
V: TRBV14; J: TRBJ2-3; D: NA; size: NA; length: 15; DNA: TGTGCCAGCAGCCAAGGTGGCGGGGTGGCAGATACGCAGTATTTT; CDR3: CASSQGGGVADTQYF
V: TRBV19; J: TRBJ2-2; D: TRBD2; size: once; length: 15; DNA: TGTGCCAGTAGCACCCTAGCGGGAGGTGGCGGGGAGCTGTTTTTT; CDR3: CASSTLAGGGGELFF
V: TRBV5-1; J: TRBJ1-2; D: TRBD1; size: NA; length: 14; DNA: TGCGCCAGCAGCTTGTTAGGACAGGGTATAGGCTACACCTTC; CDR3: CASSLLGQGIGYTF
V: TRBV28; J: TRBJ2-5; D: TRBD1; size: NA; length: 14; DNA: TGTGCCAGCAGTTTATGGGGACAGGGGGAGACCCAGTACTTC; CDR3: CASSLWGQGETQYF
V: TRBV5-4; J: TRBJ1-2; D: NA; size: NA; length: 13; DNA: TGTGCCAGCAGCTCCCCACTCGACTATGGCTACACCTTC; CDR3: CASSSPLDYGYTF
V: TRBV13; J: TRBJ1-1; D: NA; size: NA; length: 12; DNA: TGTGCCAGCAGCTTTAGGCGGACTGAAGCTTTCTTT; CDR3: CASSFRRTEAFF
V: TRBV27; J: TRBJ1-1; D: NA; size: NA; length: 13; DNA: TGTGCCAGTCGAGGACTAATGAACACTGAAGCTTTCTTT; CDR3: CASRGLMNTEAFF
V: TRBV19; J: TRBJ2-1; D: TRBD2; size: once; length: 15; DNA: TGTGCCAGTATTAGCGGGGAGCCCCCCTACAATGAGCAGTTCTTC; CDR3: CASISGEPPYNEQFF
V: TRBV30; J: TRBJ2-7; D: NA; size: NA; length: 12; DNA: TGTGCCTGGAGTCCGTCGGGGGACGAGCAGTACTTC; CDR3: CAWSPSGDEQYF
V: TRBV28; J: TRBJ2-7; D: NA; size: NA; length: 15; DNA: TGTGCCAGCAGATTCGAACAGGGATTCCGCTACGAGCAGTACTTC; CDR3: CASRFEQGFRYEQYF
V: TRBV11-1; J: TRBJ2-7; D: TRBD1; size: once; length: 15; DNA: TGTGCCAGCAGCTTAGAAGTGGGACAGGTCTACGAGCAGTACTTC; CDR3: CASSLEVGQVYEQYF
V: TRBV7-2; J: TRBJ1-3; D: NA; size: NA; length: 15; DNA: TGTGCCAGCAGCTTAGCTGTCGGCTCTGGAAACACCATATATTTT; CDR3: CASSLAVGSGNTIYF
V: TRBV5-1; J: TRBJ2-5; D: NA; size: NA; length: 15; DNA: TGCGCCAGCAGCACGGAACAGGTTTACCAAGAGACCCAGTACTTC; CDR3: CASSTEQVYQETQYF
V: TRBV5-6; J: TRBJ2-2; D: NA; size: NA; length: 12; DNA: TGTGCCAGCAGCCGGGGCACCGGGGAGCTGTTTTTT; CDR3: CASSRGTGELFF
V: TRBV10-3; J: TRBJ2-7; D: NA; size: NA; length: 16; DNA: TGTGCCACCCGGTCGGCCCCGGGACAAACTACCTACGAGCAGTACTTC; CDR3: CATRSAPGQTTYEQYF
V: TRBV4-3; J: TRBJ1-1; D: TRBD1; size: NA; length: 14; DNA: TGCGCCAGCAGCCCCGGGACAGGGGGTACTGAAGCTTTCTTT; CDR3: CASSPGTGGTEAFF
V: TRBV4-1; J: TRBJ2-7; D: NA; size: NA; length: 14; DNA: TGCGCCAGCAGCCCCCGGGAAGGGTCTTACGAGCAGTACTTC; CDR3: CASSPREGSYEQYF
V: TRBV19; J: TRBJ1-1; D: NA; size: NA; length: 12; DNA: TGTGCCAGTAACGAGGCGAACACTGAAGCTTTCTTT; CDR3: CASNEANTEAFF
V: TRBV4-2; J: TRBJ2-1; D: TRBD2; size: NA; length: 14; DNA: TGTGCCAGCAGCCCCCCAGCGGGAGGCCATGAGCAGTTCTTC; CDR3: CASSPPAGGHEQFF
V: TRBV4-1; J: TRBJ2-3; D: NA; size: NA; length: 15; DNA: TGCGCCAGCAGCCTCCTTGGGGAGCACGCAGATACGCAGTATTTT; CDR3: CASSLLGEHADTQYF
V: TRBV7-9; J: TRBJ1-1; D: TRBD1; size: NA; length: 15; DNA: TGTGCCAGCAGCTTAGGGTGGACAGGGTGGGCTGAAGCTTTCTTT; CDR3: CASSLGWTGWAEAFF
V: TRBV7-9; J: TRBJ2-3; D: TRBD1; size: NA; length: 12; DNA: TGTGCCAGCAGCCGGGACAGAGATACGCAGTATTTT; CDR3: CASSRDRDTQYF
V: TRBV27; J: TRBJ2-5; D: TRBD1; size: NA; length: 15; DNA: TGTGCCAGCAGTTTATACGCCAGGGGGCAAGAGACCCAGTACTTC; CDR3: CASSLYARGQETQYF
V: TRBV7-2; J: TRBJ1-1; D: NA; size: once; length: 14; DNA: TGTGCCAGCAGCTTATGGGTACCAGGCACTGAAGCTTTCTTT; CDR3: CASSLWVPGTEAFF
V: TRBV19; J: TRBJ2-1; D: NA; size: once; length: 14; DNA: TGTGCCAGTAGTATAGTTTGGGGCCCCAATGAGCAGTTCTTC; CDR3: CASSIVWGPNEQFF
V: TRBV4-3; J: TRBJ2-7; D: TRBD2; size: NA; length: 16; DNA: TGCGCCAGCAGCCAATCCACTAGCGGGAGGGCCCGTGAGCAGTACTTC; CDR3: CASSQSTSGRAREQYF
V: TRBV7-9; J: TRBJ2-7; D: NA; size: NA; length: 13; DNA: TGTGCCAGCAGCTTACCCGGGACCTACGAGCAGTACTTC; CDR3: CASSLPGTYEQYF
V: TRBV7-2; J: TRBJ2-7; D: NA; size: NA; length: 16; DNA: TGTGCCAGCAGCTTAGTTCAGCGTGGGGCCTACTACGAGCAGTACTTC; CDR3: CASSLVQRGAYYEQYF
V: TRBV27; J: TRBJ2-1; D: NA; size: NA; length: 13; DNA: TGTGCCAGCAGTTTATCGAGCTACAATGAGCAGTTCTTC; CDR3: CASSLSSYNEQFF
V: TRBV28; J: TRBJ1-5; D: NA; size: NA; length: 13; DNA: TGTGCCAGCAGTTTATCTGAGATACAGCCCCAGCATTTT; CDR3: CASSLSEIQPQHF